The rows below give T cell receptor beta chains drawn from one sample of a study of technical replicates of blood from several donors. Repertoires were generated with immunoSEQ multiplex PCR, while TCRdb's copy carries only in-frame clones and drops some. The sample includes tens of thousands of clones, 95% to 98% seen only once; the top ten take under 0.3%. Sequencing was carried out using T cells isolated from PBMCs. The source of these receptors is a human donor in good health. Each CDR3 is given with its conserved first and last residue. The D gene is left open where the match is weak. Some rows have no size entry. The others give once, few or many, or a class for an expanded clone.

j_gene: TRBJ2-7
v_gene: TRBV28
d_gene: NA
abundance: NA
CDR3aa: CASSLPGYYEQYF
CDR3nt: TGTGCCAGCAGTTTACCCGGGTACTACGAGCAGTACTTC

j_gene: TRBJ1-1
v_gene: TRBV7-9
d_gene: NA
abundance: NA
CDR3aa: CASSIGERLDTEAFF
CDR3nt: TGTGCCAGCAGCATAGGAGAGAGGTTGGACACTGAAGCTTTCTTT

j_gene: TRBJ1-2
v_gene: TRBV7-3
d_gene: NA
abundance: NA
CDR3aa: CASSLEGRDGYTF
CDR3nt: TGTGCCAGCAGCTTAGAGGGAAGGGATGGCTACACCTTC

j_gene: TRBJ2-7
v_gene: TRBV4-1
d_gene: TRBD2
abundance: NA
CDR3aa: CASSQDSEAGAVYEQYF
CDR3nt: TGCGCCAGCAGCCAAGATTCGGAAGCGGGGGCCGTTTACGAGCAGTACTTC

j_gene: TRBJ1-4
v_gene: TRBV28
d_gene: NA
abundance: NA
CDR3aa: CASREGLSEKLFF
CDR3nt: TGTGCCAGCAGAGAGGGCCTGAGTGAAAAACTGTTTTTT

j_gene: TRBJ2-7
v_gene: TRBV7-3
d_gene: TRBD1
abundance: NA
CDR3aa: CASSRQGSYEQYF
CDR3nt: TGTGCCAGCAGCAGACAGGGATCCTACGAGCAGTACTTC

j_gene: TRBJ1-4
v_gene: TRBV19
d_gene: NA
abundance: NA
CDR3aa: CASTQRGVGEKLFF
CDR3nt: TGTGCCAGTACCCAACGGGGGGTTGGGGAAAAACTGTTTTTT

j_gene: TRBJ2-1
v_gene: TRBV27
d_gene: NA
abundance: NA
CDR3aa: CASSLTLRGIFHNEQFF
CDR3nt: TGTGCCAGCAGTTTAACTCTTAGAGGGATATTCCACAATGAGCAGTTCTTC

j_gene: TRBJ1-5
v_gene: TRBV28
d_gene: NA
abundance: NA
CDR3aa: CASSTNGGTPQPQHF
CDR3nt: TGTGCCAGCAGCACTAACGGCGGGACCCCTCAGCCCCAGCATTTT

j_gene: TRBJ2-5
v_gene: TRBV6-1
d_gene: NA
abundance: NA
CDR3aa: CASSEWGGEEETQYF
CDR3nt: TGTGCCAGCAGTGAGTGGGGCGGAGAGGAAGAGACCCAGTACTTC

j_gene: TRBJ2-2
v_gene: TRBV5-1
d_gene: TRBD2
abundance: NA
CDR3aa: CASSSTSGRFGELFF
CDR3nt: TGCGCCAGCAGTTCGACTAGCGGGAGATTCGGGGAGCTGTTTTTT

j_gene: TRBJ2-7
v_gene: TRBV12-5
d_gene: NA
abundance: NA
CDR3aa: CASGYGGSYEQYF
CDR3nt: TGTGCTAGTGGTTACGGGGGTTCCTACGAGCAGTACTTC

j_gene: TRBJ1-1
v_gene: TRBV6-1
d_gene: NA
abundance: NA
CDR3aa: CASSGQNRASGTEAFF
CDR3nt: TGTGCCAGCAGTGGCCAAAACAGGGCTTCGGGCACTGAAGCTTTCTTT

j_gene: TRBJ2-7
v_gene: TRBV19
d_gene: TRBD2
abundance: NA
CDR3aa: CASSVTSGPYEQYF
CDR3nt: TGTGCCAGTAGTGTGACTAGCGGACCCTACGAGCAGTACTTC

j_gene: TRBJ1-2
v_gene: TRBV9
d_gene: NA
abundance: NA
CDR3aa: CASSSVNGYTF
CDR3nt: TGTGCCAGCAGTTCAGTAAACGGCTACACCTTC

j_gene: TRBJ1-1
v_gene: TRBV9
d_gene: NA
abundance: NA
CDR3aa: CASSGPDTEAFF
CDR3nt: TGTGCCAGCAGCGGCCCGGACACTGAAGCTTTCTTT

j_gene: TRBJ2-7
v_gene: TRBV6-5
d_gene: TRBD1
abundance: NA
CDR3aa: CASSFNRGGLHEQYF
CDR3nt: TGTGCCAGCAGTTTTAACAGGGGCGGCCTCCACGAGCAGTACTTC

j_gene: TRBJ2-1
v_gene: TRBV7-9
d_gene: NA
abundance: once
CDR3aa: CASGRGGDEQFF
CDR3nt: TGTGCCAGTGGGCGGGGAGGCGATGAGCAGTTCTTC

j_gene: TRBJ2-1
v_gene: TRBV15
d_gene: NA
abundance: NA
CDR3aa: CATSRVVIGSSYNEQFF
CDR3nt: TGTGCCACCAGCAGAGTAGTTATCGGGAGCTCCTACAATGAGCAGTTCTTC

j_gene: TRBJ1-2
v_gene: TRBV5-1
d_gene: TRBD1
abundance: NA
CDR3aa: CASSLQGQEYGYTF
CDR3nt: TGCGCCAGCAGCCTGCAGGGACAGGAGTATGGCTACACCTTC

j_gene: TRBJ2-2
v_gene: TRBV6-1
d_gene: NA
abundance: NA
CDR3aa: CASSEAWWQGIRTGELFF
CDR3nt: TGTGCCAGCAGTGAAGCATGGTGGCAGGGGATTCGCACCGGGGAGCTGTTTTTT

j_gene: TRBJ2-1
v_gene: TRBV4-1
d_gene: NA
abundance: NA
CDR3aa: CASSQGPDSSYNEQFF
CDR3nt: TGCGCCAGCAGCCAAGGACCGGACAGCTCCTACAATGAGCAGTTCTTC

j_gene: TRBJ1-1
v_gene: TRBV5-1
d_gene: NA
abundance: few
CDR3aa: CASQITGLRTEAFF
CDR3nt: TGCGCCAGCCAAATTACGGGGTTGCGGACTGAAGCTTTCTTT

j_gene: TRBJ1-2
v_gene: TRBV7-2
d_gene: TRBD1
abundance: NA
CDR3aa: CASSLVGTALNYGYTF
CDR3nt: TGTGCCAGCAGCTTAGTCGGGACAGCTTTAAACTATGGCTACACCTTC

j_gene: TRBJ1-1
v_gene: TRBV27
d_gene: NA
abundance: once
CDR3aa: CASSFRGQSEAFF
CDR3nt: TGTGCCAGCAGTTTTAGAGGACAGAGTGAAGCTTTCTTT

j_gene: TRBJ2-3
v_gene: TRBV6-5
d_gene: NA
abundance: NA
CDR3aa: CASSSPGPSLQYF
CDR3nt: TGTGCCAGCAGTTCCCCGGGTCCCTCCCTGCAGTATTTT

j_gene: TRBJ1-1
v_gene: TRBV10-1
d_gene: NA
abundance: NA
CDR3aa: CASSAYSHPYGTEAFF
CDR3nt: TGCGCCAGCAGTGCCTACTCACACCCATACGGGACTGAAGCTTTCTTT

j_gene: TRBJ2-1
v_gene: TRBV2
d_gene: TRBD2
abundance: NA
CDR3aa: CASSARTSGSLNEQFF
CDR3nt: TGTGCCAGCAGTGCTCGGACTAGCGGGAGTCTAAATGAGCAGTTCTTC

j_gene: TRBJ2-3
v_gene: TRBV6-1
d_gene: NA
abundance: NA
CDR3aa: CASLRGDTTQYF
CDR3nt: TGTGCCAGCCTCCGGGGGGACACCACGCAGTATTTT

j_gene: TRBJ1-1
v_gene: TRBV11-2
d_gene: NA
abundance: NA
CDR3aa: CASSLPLPEGLNTEAFF
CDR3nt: TGTGCCAGCAGCTTACCCCTACCAGAGGGCCTAAACACTGAAGCTTTCTTT

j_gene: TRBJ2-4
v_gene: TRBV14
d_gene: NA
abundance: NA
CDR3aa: CASSQVTSIQYF
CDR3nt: TGTGCCAGCAGCCAGGTGACTTCAATTCAGTACTTC

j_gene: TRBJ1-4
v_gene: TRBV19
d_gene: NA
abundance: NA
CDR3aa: CASQLGVSAYAANEKLFF
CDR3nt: TGTGCCAGTCAGCTAGGAGTATCTGCTTACGCAGCTAATGAAAAACTGTTTTTT

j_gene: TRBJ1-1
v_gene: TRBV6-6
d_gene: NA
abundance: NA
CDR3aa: CASSYPSFMNTEAFF
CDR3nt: TGTGCCAGCAGTTACCCCAGTTTCATGAACACTGAAGCTTTCTTT